This TCR beta chain was recorded in a study of metastatic and nonmetastatic thyroid tumors. This clone was counted ten times or more. Every patient underwent thyroid surgery untreated. TCRdb re-analyzed the PCR reads through MiXCR. This sample has some 15,000 clones; roughly 33% occur once, and the top ten carry more than 10%. Trimming took off 2 bases at V and 0 bases at J, with 10 bases between the two ends. This CDR3 is 15 amino acids long. Germline CDR1 and CDR2: SGDLS and YYNGEE. This TCR came from a male donor with papillary thyroid cancer or a benign thyroid nodule (not recorded which). Some clones in this sample may be carry-over from other donors' samples. The rearrangement links TRBV9 to TRBJ2-3; TRBD2 might be the D (6 bases). The sequencing sample was made of tumor tissue. The CDR3 coding sequence is TGTGCCAGCAGCGTGGGGGGTTCTAGCACAGATACGCAGTATTTT. It specifies CASSVGGSSTDTQYF.